These 16 T cell receptor beta chains share one sample of origin, sequenced in a study of blood T cell repertoires in COVID-19. Profiled with immunoSEQ multiplex PCR; TCRdb holds only in-frame clones, not every one. The sample shows hundreds of thousands of clones, roughly 88% of them seen only once. Input material: peripheral blood. All receptors derive from a human donor in a cohort sampled during active COVID-19.

The chain recombines TRBV28 with TRBJ2-3; the match to TRBD2 covers 12 bases. The CDR3 has 13 amino acids. V lost 6 bases to trimming and J lost 9 bases; unmatched junction nucleotides: 4. The germline gives CDR1 MDHEN, CDR2 SYDVKM. CDR3 protein: CASRALAGGTQYF. In DNA, the CDR3 is TGTGCCAGCAGGGCTCTAGCGGGGGGGACGCAGTATTTT.

The chain uses TRBV3-1 (or the pseudogene TRBV3-2) and TRBJ2-2; 8 positions match TRBD2. The CDR3 consists of 13 residues. The trim removed 3 bases at V and 6 bases at J, leaving 0 bases unmatched. The germline gives CDR1 LGHDT, CDR2 YNNKEL (reference sequence). This CDR3 is CASSQTSAGELFF. CDR3 in DNA: TGTGCCAGCAGCCAGACTAGCGCCGGGGAGCTGTTTTTT.

The gene calls are TRBV27 and TRBJ2-5; no firm D call. Per germline, CDR1 MNHEY and CDR2 SMNVEV (reference sequence). The CDR3 is 12 amino acids. Trimming removed 8 bases from V and 7 bases from J, with 14 bases in between. As DNA, the CDR3 is TGTGCCAGCGGAGATCCGATGCGGACCCAGTACTTC. Translation: CASGDPMRTQYF.

The chain recombines TRBV9 with TRBJ2-3, with 11 bases lining up with TRBD1. The CDR3 length is 16 residues. V was pared by 2 bases and J by 6 bases, with 8 bases of the junction left unmatched. CDR1 and CDR2 from the germline V gene are SGDLS and YYNGEE. The CDR3 sequence: CASSVDRDRGWDTQYF. The CDR3 DNA reads as TGTGCCAGCAGCGTCGACCGGGACAGGGGGTGGGATACGCAGTATTTT. Full variable domain (rest looked up from reference TRBV9 and TRBJ2-3): DSGVTQTPKHLITATGQRVTLRCSPRSGDLSVYWYQQSLDQGLQFLIQYYNGEERAKGNILERFSAQQFPDLHSELNLSSLELGDSALYFCASSVDRDRGWDTQYFGPGTRLTVL.

The rearrangement links TRBV30 to TRBJ2-7, with 7 bases that match TRBD1. Germline loops: CDR1 GTSNPN, CDR2 SVGIG (reference sequence). Trimming at V came to 1 base and at J to 6 bases, leaving 12 bases not matched to a gene. The CDR3 runs to 15 residues. For the CDR3, the DNA is TGTGCCTGGAGTGCGGATCCCACAGGGGTACGCGAGCAGTACTTC. It specifies CAWSADPTGVREQYF.

The chain has TRBV27 and TRBJ1-2, with D tentatively TRBD1 (5 bases). The V gene's germline CDR1 is MNHEY and CDR2 SMNVEV (reference sequence). Trimming left V 0 bases short and J 3 bases short, with 14 bases between. This CDR3 spans 16 amino acids. The DNA for the CDR3 is TGTGCCAGCAGTTTATCCGCTCTGGGGGGATACTATGGCTACACCTTC. This translates into CASSLSALGGYYGYTF.

This clone has more than one count but fewer than ten. The V and J genes are TRBV5-5 and TRBJ2-2, with 7 bases lining up with TRBD2. Trimming cost V 4 bases and J 5 bases; bases outside gene matches: 11. The CDR3 has 16 residues. Germline V gene sequence: CDR1 SGHKS, CDR2 YYEKEE (reference sequence). CDR3 protein: CASSRPSAGVTGELFF. Written as DNA, the CDR3 is TGTGCCAGCAGCAGGCCGTCGGCGGGAGTTACCGGGGAGCTGTTTTTT. Variable domain in full (rest from reference TRBV5-5 and TRBJ2-2): DAGVTQSPTHLIKTRGQQVTLRCSPISGHKSVSWYQQVLGQGPQFIFQYYEKEERGRGNFPDRFSARQFPNYSSELNVNALLLGDSALYLCASSRPSAGVTGELFFGEGSRLTVL.

The chain combines TRBV16 with TRBJ2-7; 9 bases match TRBD1. The CDR3 is 18 amino acids. V trimming: 3 bases; J trimming: 3 bases; junction bases outside the gene matches: 15. Per the germline V gene, CDR1 is KGHSY and CDR2 is FQNENV. CDR3 in DNA: TGTGCCAGCAGCCACAGCCGGGACAGGGTGCGGGTCTACTACGAGCAGTACTTC. The encoded protein is CASSHSRDRVRVYYEQYF.

The V and J genes are TRBV30 and TRBJ1-3; D is uncertain. Germline CDR1 GTSNPN, CDR2 SVGIG (reference sequence). There are 15 residues in the CDR3. Trimming removed 0 bases at V and 4 bases at J, with 13 bases between. The CDR3 DNA sequence: TGTGCCTGGAGTGTTAGGCGGGGAGGGGGAAACACCATATATTTT. This codes for CAWSVRRGGGNTIYF.

J is TRBJ2-7 and V is TRBV27; tentatively, D is TRBD1 (6 bases). The CDR3 runs to 14 residues. CDR1 MNHEY and CDR2 SMNVEV come from the germline V gene (reference sequence). The V gene lost 3 bases and the J gene lost 6 bases, with 15 bases spanning the gap. CDR3: CASSLWGQSSEQYF. The CDR3 region has the DNA TGTGCCAGCAGTTTGTGGGGGCAGTCGAGCGAGCAGTACTTC.

The V and J genes are TRBV10-3 and TRBJ2-7, with a weak D call TRBD1 (5 bases). Between the trimmed V and J ends, which lost 2 bases and 2 bases, there was a span of 13 bases. The CDR3 length is 15 residues. Per the germline V gene, CDR1 is ENHRY and CDR2 is SYGVKD. The DNA for the CDR3 is TGTGCCATCAGTGAGACGGCTGACAGAACCTACGAGCAGTACTTC. This codes for CAISETADRTYEQYF.

The chain has TRBV29-1 and TRBJ1-2; a weak D match, TRBD1 (6 bases). The CDR3 spans 13 residues. The germline V gene encodes CDR1 SQVTM and CDR2 ANQGSEA. The V gene lost 3 bases and the J gene lost 5 bases, with 13 bases spanning the gap. The CDR3 nucleotides are TGCAGCGTTGAGAGGGGGACCAGTTATGGCTACACCTTC. Its protein product is CSVERGTSYGYTF.

The J gene is TRBJ1-2, the V gene TRBV7-9; D gene uncertain. Germline V gives CDR1 SEHNR, CDR2 FQNEAQ (reference sequence). V dropped 1 base and J dropped 6 bases, with 9 bases sitting between them. The CDR3 has 13 amino acids. The CDR3 sequence is CASSLGQVDGYTF. In DNA, the CDR3 is TGTGCCAGCAGCTTAGGTCAGGTAGATGGCTACACCTTC.

The V and J genes are TRBV4-3 and TRBJ1-5; D ambiguous. Germline CDR1 is LGHNA and CDR2 is YSLEER. The V end was cut by 3 bases, the J end by 3 bases, with 12 bases between. This CDR3 contains 15 residues. DNA for the CDR3: TGCGCCAGCAGCCATAACCGGGGTTACAATCAGCCCCAGCATTTT. It yields the protein CASSHNRGYNQPQHF.

The chain is built from TRBV19 and TRBJ2-4, with D possibly being TRBD1 (7 bases). CDR3 size: 14 residues. Germline V CDR1 and CDR2: LNHDA, SQIVND (reference sequence). V was pared by 9 bases and J by 2 bases, with 14 bases between. CDR3 sequence (DNA): TGTGCCAGCCATTCAGGGGGGTCCAAAAACATTCAGTACTTC. It is translated as CASHSGGSKNIQYF.

This chain connects TRBV6-5 to TRBJ2-5, with TRBD1 matching 9 bases. This CDR3 spans 15 amino acids. J was trimmed by 5 bases and V by 4 bases; bases with no gene match: 8. Germline V gives CDR1 MNHEY, CDR2 SVGAGI. CDR3 in DNA: TGTGCCAGCAGTTCCCCGACAGGGGGTGTGGAGACCCAGTACTTC. It translates to CASSSPTGGVETQYF.